This T cell receptor (beta chain) derives from a study of blood T cell repertoires in COVID-19. The CDR3 length is 15 residues. Trimming took 8 bases from V and 1 from J; bases not matched to a gene: 3. The germline gives CDR1 SNHLY, CDR2 FYNNEI. TCRdb's table, derived via immunoSEQ multiplex PCR, lists solely in-frame clones and lacks some. The table records approximately 230,000 clones, around 83% of them present only once. The receptor's source is an elderly man with acute or convalescent COVID-19. Sequencing input: peripheral blood. The chain links TRBV2 to TRBJ1-6; 9 nucleotides match TRBD1. CDR3 coding DNA: TGTGCCAGCGGGGACAGGGTATCCTATAATTCACCCCTCCACTTT. This sequence encodes CASGDRVSYNSPLHF. The full variable domain, completed using reference TRBV2 and TRBJ1-6, is EPEVTQTPSHQVTQMGQEVILRCVPISNHLYFYWYRQILGQKVEFLVSFYNNEISEKSEIFDDQFSVERPDGSNFTLKIRSTKLEDSAMYFCASGDRVSYNSPLHFGNGTRLTVT.